Listed below are T cell receptor beta chains from one sample, sequenced in a study of blood T cell repertoires in COVID-19. Using immunoSEQ multiplex PCR, the repertoire was profiled, and TCRdb retains in-frame clones only, with some absent. The sample holds 56,000 or so clones; around 87% are singletons and the top ten take 4%. Material for sequencing was peripheral blood. The receptor source for this set is a man aged 50-60 years with acute or convalescent COVID-19. CDR3s include the opening cysteine and the closing phenylalanine or tryptophan. A D gene is named only where the DNA matches it firmly. A row's size may be missing; if present it is once, few, many or a size class.

j_call: TRBJ2-2
d_call: .
clone_size: .
v_call: TRBV6-6
cdr3_aa: CASSQDPTGTGELFF
cdr3_nt: TGTGCCAGCAGCCAAGACCCGACGGGGACCGGGGAGCTGTTTTTT

j_call: TRBJ2-3
d_call: .
clone_size: .
v_call: TRBV19
cdr3_aa: CASSPRQVSDTQYF
cdr3_nt: TGTGCCAGTAGTCCTCGACAGGTATCAGATACGCAGTATTTT

j_call: TRBJ2-3
d_call: TRBD2
clone_size: .
v_call: TRBV5-1
cdr3_aa: CASSQILGTSGRTSTDTQYF
cdr3_nt: TGCGCCAGCAGCCAAATCCTAGGGACTAGCGGGCGTACTAGCACAGATACGCAGTATTTT

j_call: TRBJ1-1
d_call: TRBD1
clone_size: .
v_call: TRBV11-3
cdr3_aa: CASSPFKQGKAFF
cdr3_nt: TGTGCCAGCAGCCCTTTCAAACAGGGGAAAGCTTTCTTT

j_call: TRBJ1-1
d_call: .
clone_size: .
v_call: TRBV7-9
cdr3_aa: CASSLALQAEAFF
cdr3_nt: TGTGCCAGCAGCTTAGCCTTACAGGCTGAAGCTTTCTTT

j_call: TRBJ2-1
d_call: TRBD2
clone_size: .
v_call: TRBV11-2
cdr3_aa: CASSLEAGDHNEQFF
cdr3_nt: TGTGCCAGCAGCTTAGAAGCGGGAGATCACAATGAGCAGTTCTTC

j_call: TRBJ2-5
d_call: TRBD2
clone_size: few
v_call: TRBV4-2
cdr3_aa: CASSQAAGQQETQYF
cdr3_nt: TGTGCCAGCAGCCAAGCAGCGGGGCAACAAGAGACCCAGTACTTC

j_call: TRBJ2-7
d_call: TRBD2
clone_size: once
v_call: TRBV9
cdr3_aa: CASSASSGGVYEQYF
cdr3_nt: TGTGCCAGCAGCGCGAGTAGCGGGGGAGTCTACGAGCAGTACTTC

j_call: TRBJ2-1
d_call: .
clone_size: .
v_call: TRBV5-5
cdr3_aa: CASSHDRDFNEQFF
cdr3_nt: TGTGCCAGCAGCCATGACAGGGACTTCAATGAGCAGTTCTTC

j_call: TRBJ1-5
d_call: .
clone_size: .
v_call: TRBV6-5
cdr3_aa: CASRLTGDSNQPQHF
cdr3_nt: TGTGCCAGCAGGTTGACAGGAGATAGCAATCAGCCCCAGCATTTT

j_call: TRBJ1-3
d_call: TRBD1
clone_size: .
v_call: TRBV7-9
cdr3_aa: CASSYGTGSGNTIYF
cdr3_nt: TGTGCCAGCAGCTATGGGACAGGGTCTGGAAACACCATATATTTT